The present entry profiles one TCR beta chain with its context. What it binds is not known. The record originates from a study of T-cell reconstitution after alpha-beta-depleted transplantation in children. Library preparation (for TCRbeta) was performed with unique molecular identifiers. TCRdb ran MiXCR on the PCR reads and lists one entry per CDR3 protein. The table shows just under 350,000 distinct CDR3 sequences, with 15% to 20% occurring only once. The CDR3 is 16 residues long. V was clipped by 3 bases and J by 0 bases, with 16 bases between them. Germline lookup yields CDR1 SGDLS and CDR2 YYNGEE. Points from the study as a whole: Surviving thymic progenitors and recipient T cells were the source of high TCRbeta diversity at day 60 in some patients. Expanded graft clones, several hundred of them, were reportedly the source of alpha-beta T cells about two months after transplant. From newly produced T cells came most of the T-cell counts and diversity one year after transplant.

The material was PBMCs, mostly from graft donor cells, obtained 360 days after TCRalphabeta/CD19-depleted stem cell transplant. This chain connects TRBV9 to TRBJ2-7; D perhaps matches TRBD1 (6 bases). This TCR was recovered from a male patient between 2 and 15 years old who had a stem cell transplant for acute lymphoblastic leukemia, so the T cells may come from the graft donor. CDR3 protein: CASSARQAPSSYEQYF. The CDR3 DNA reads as TGTGCCAGCAGCGCCAGACAGGCTCCTAGCTCCTACGAGCAGTACTTC.